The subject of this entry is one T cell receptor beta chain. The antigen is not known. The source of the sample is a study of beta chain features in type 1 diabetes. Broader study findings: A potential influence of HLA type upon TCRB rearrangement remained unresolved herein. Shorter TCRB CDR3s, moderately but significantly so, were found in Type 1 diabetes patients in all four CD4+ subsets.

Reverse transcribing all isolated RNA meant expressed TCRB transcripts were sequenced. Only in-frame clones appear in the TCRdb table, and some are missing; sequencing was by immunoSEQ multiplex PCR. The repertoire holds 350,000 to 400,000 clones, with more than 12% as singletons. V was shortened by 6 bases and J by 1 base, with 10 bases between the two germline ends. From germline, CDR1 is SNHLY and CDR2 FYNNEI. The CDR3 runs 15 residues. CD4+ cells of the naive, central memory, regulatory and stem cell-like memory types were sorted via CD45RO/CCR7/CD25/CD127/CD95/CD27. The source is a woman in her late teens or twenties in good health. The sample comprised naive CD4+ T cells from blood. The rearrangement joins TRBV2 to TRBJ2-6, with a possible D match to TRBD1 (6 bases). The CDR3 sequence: CASRTGLSGANVLTF. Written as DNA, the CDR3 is TGTGCCAGCAGAACAGGGTTGTCTGGGGCCAACGTCCTGACTTTC.